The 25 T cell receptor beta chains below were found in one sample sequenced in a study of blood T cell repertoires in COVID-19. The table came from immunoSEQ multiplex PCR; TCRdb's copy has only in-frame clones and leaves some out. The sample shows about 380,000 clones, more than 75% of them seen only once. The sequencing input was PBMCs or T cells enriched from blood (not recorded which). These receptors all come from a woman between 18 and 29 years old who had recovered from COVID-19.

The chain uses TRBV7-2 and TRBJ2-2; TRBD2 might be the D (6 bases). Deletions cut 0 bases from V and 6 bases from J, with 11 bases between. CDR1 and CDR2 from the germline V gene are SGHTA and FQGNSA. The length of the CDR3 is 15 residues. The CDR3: CASSLALEGAGELFF. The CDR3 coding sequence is TGTGCCAGCAGCTTAGCCCTGGAGGGAGCCGGGGAGCTGTTTTTT.

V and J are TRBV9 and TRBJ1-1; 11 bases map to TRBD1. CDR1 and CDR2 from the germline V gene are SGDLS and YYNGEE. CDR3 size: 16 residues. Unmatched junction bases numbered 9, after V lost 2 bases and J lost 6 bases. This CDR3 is CASSVDPGTGGPEAFF. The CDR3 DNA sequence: TGTGCCAGCAGCGTGGATCCCGGGACAGGGGGGCCTGAAGCTTTCTTT. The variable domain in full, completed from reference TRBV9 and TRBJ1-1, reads DSGVTQTPKHLITATGQRVTLRCSPRSGDLSVYWYQQSLDQGLQFLIQYYNGEERAKGNILERFSAQQFPDLHSELNLSSLELGDSALYFCASSVDPGTGGPEAFFGQGTRLTVV.

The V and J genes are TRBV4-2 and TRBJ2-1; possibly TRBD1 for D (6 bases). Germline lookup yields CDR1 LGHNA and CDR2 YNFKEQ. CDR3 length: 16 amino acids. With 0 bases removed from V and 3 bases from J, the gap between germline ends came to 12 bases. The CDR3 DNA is TGTGCCAGCAGCCAAGATTTAACAGGGAGCTACAATGAGCAGTTCTTC. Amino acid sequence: CASSQDLTGSYNEQFF.

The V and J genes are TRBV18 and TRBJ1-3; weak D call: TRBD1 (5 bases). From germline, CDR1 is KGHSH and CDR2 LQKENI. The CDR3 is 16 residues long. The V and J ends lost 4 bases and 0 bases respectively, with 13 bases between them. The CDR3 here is CASSQPGLPSGNTIYF. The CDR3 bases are TGTGCCAGCTCACAACCGGGACTGCCCTCTGGAAACACCATATATTTT. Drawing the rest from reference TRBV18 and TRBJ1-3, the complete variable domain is NAGVMQNPRHLVRRRGQEARLRCSPMKGHSHVYWYRQLPEEGLKFMVYLQKENIIDESGMPKERFSAEFPKEGPSILRIQQVVRGDSAAYFCASSQPGLPSGNTIYFGEGSWLTVV.

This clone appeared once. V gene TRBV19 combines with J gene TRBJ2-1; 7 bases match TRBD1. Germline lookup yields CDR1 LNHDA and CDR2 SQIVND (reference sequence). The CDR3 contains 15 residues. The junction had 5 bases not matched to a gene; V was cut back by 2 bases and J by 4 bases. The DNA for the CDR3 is TGTGCCAGTAGTATATCACAGGGGTATTACAATGAGCAGTTCTTC. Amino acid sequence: CASSISQGYYNEQFF. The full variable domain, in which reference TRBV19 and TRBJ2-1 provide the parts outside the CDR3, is DGGITQSPKYLFRKEGQNVTLSCEQNLNHDAMYWYRQDPGQGLRLIYYSQIVNDFQKGDIAEGYSVSREKKESFPLTVTSAQKNPTAFYLCASSISQGYYNEQFFGPGTRLTVL.

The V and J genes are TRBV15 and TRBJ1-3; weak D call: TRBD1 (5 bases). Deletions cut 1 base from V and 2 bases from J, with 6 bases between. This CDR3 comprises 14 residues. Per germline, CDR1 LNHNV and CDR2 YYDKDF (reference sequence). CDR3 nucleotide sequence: TGTGCCACCAGCAGAGCCAGGGCTGGAAACACCATATATTTT. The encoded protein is CATSRARAGNTIYF.

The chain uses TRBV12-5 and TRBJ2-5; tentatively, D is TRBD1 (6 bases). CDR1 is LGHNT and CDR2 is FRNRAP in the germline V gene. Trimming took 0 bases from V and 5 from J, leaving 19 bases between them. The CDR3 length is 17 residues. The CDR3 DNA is TGTGCTAGTGGTTTGGTACAAGGGGGTCAGAAGTATGAGACCCAGTACTTC. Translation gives CASGLVQGGQKYETQYF.

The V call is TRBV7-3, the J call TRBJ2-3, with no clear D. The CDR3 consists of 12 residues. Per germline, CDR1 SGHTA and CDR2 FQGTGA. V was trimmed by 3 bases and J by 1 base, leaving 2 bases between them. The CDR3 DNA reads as TGTGCCAGCAGCTTCGGCACAGATACGCAGTATTTT. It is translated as CASSFGTDTQYF.

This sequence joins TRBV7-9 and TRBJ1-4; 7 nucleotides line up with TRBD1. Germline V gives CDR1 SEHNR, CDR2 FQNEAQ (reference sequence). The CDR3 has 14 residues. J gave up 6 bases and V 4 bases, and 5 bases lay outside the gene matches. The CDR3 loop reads CASSYTGTDEKLFF. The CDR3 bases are TGTGCCAGCAGCTACACCGGGACAGATGAAAAACTGTTTTTT.

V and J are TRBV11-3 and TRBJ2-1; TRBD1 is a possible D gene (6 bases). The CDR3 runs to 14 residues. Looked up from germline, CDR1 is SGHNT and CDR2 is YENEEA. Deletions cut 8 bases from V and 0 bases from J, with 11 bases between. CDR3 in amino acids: CASAQGSSYNEQFF. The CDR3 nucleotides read TGTGCCAGCGCCCAGGGGAGCTCCTACAATGAGCAGTTCTTC.

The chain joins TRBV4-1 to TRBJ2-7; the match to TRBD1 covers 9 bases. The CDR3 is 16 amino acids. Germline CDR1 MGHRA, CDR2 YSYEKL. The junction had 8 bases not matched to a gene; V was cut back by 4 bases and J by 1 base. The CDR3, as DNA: TGCGCCAGCAGCCCCCTAGGCGGGACAGGGTCCTACGAGCAGTACTTC. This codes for CASSPLGGTGSYEQYF.

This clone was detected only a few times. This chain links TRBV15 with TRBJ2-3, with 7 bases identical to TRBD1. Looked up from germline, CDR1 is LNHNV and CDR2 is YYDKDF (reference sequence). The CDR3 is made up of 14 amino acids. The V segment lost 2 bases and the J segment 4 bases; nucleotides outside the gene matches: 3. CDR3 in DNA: TGTGCCACCAGCAGATCCCAGGGGGCAGATACGCAGTATTTT. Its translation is CATSRSQGADTQYF. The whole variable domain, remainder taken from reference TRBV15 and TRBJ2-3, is DAMVIQNPRYQVTQFGKPVTLSCSQTLNHNVMYWYQQKSSQAPKLLFHYYDKDFNNEADTPDNFQSRRPNTSFCFLDIRSPGLGDTAMYLCATSRSQGADTQYFGPGTRLTVL.

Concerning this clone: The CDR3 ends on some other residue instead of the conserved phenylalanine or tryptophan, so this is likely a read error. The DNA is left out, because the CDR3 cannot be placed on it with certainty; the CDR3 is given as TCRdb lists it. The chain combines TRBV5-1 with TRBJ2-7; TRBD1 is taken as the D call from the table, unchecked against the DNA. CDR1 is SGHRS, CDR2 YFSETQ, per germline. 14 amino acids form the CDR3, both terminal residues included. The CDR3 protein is CASSLDRAGQVFRI.

In nucleotides, the CDR3 is TGTGCCTGGGGGGACAGGGGGCTGAGGGGCTACACCTTC. Translated, it gives CAWGDRGLRGYTF. The V call is TRBV30, the J call TRBJ1-2; 12 positions agree with TRBD1. The junction had 6 bases not matched to a gene; V was cut back by 5 bases and J by 8 bases. Germline V gene sequence: CDR1 GTSNPN, CDR2 SVGIG (reference sequence). The CDR3 totals 13 residues.

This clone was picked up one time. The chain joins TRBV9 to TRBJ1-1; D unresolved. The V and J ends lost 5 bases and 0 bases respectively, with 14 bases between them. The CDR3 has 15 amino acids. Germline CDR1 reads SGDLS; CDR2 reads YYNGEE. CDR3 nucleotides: TGTGCCAGCAGGCGACTGGGGAGTTTGAACACTGAAGCTTTCTTT. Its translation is CASRRLGSLNTEAFF.

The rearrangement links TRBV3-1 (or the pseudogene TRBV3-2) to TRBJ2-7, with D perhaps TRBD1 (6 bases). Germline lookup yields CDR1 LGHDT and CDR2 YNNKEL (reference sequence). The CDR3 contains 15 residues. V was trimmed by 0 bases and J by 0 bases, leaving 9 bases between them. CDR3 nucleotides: TGTGCCAGCAGCCAAGATTGGACAGCCTCCTACGAGCAGTACTTC. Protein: CASSQDWTASYEQYF.

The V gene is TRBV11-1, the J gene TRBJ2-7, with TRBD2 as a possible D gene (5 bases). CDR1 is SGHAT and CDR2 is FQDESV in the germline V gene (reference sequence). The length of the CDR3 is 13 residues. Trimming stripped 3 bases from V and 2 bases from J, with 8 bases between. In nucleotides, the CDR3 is TGTGCCAGCAGCTTCGGGGTTGCCTACGAGCAGTACTTC. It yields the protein CASSFGVAYEQYF.

CDR3 protein: CASSPFGNTIYF. The CDR3 bases are TGCGCCAGCAGCCCCTTTGGAAACACCATATATTTT. The chain employs TRBV4-1 and TRBJ1-3; no firm D call. This CDR3 is built from 12 residues. V lost 4 bases, J lost 3 bases, and 4 bases lay in between. Germline assignment: CDR1 MGHRA and CDR2 YSYEKL.

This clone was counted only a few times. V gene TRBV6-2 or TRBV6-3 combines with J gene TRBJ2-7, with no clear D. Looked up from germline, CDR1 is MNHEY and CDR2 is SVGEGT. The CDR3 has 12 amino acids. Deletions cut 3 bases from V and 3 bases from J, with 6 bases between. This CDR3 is CASSYLFYEQYF. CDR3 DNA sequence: TGTGCCAGCAGTTATCTCTTCTACGAGCAGTACTTC.

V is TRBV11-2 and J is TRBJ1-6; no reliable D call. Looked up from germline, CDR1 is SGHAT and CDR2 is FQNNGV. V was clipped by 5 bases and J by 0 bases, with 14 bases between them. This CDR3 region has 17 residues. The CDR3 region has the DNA TGTGCCAGCAGCCCAGGTACCCCGAGCTCCTATAATTCACCCCTCCACTTT. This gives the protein CASSPGTPSSYNSPLHF.

The CDR3 loop is CASSPDPGQGVLNIQYF. The CDR3 nucleotides read TGTGCCAGCAGCCCTGATCCGGGACAGGGGGTCTTAAACATTCAGTACTTC. The chain employs TRBV5-5 and TRBJ2-4; 11 nucleotides agree with TRBD1. The V and J ends lost 4 bases and 6 bases, in that order; junction bases with no gene match: 12. Germline V lookup: CDR1 SGHKS, CDR2 YYEKEE (reference sequence). The CDR3 length is 17 residues. The full variable domain, in which reference TRBV5-5 and TRBJ2-4 provide the parts outside the CDR3, is DAGVTQSPTHLIKTRGQQVTLRCSPISGHKSVSWYQQVLGQGPQFIFQYYEKEERGRGNFPDRFSARQFPNYSSELNVNALLLGDSALYLCASSPDPGQGVLNIQYFGAGTRLSVL.

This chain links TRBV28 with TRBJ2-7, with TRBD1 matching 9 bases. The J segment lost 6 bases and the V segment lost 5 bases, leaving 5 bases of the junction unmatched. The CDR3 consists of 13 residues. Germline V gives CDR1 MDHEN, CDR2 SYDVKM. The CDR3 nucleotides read TGTGCCAGCAGTCCCCGGACAGGGGTCGAGCAGTACTTC. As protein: CASSPRTGVEQYF.

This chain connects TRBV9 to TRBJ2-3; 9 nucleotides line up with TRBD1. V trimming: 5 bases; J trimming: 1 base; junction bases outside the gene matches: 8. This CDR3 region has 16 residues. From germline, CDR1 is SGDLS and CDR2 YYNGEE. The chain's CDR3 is CASSHDRTGGTDTQYF. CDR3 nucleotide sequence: TGTGCCAGCAGTCATGACAGGACAGGGGGCACAGATACGCAGTATTTT. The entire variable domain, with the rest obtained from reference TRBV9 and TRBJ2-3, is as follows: DSGVTQTPKHLITATGQRVTLRCSPRSGDLSVYWYQQSLDQGLQFLIQYYNGEERAKGNILERFSAQQFPDLHSELNLSSLELGDSALYFCASSHDRTGGTDTQYFGPGTRLTVL.

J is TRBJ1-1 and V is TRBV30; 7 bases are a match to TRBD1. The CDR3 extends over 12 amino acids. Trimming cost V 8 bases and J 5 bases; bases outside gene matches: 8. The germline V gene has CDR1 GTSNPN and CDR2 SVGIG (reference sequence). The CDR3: CAGNRGGTEAFF. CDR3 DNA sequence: TGTGCCGGTAACAGGGGTGGTACTGAAGCTTTCTTT.

The CDR3 nucleotides are TGTGCCAGCAGCCCGCGCGCCGGGGACAGCATAGCGACCACTGAAGCTTTCTTT. It is translated as CASSPRAGDSIATTEAFF. The chain uses TRBV11-2 and TRBJ1-1; 7 bases fit TRBD1. The J segment lost 4 bases and the V segment lost 5 bases, leaving 19 bases of the junction unmatched. This CDR3 region has 18 residues. In germline, CDR1 is SGHAT, CDR2 FQNNGV.